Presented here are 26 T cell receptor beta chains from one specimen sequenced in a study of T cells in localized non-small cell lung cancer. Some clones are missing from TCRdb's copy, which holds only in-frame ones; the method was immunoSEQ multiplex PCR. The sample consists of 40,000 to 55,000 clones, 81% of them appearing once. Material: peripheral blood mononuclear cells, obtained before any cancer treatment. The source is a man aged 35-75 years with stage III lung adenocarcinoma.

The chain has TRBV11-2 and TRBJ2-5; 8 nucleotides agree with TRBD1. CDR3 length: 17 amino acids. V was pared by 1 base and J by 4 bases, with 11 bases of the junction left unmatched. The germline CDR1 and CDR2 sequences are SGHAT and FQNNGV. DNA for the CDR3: TGTGCCAGCAGCTTAGGGTGGACAGGGAAGGTAGGAGAGACCCAGTACTTC. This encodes CASSLGWTGKVGETQYF. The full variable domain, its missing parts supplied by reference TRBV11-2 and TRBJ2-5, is EAGVAQSPRYKIIEKRQSVAFWCNPISGHATLYWYQQILGQGPKLLIQFQNNGVVDDSQLPKDRFSAERLKGVDSTLKIQPAKLEDSAVYLCASSLGWTGKVGETQYFGPGTRLLVL.

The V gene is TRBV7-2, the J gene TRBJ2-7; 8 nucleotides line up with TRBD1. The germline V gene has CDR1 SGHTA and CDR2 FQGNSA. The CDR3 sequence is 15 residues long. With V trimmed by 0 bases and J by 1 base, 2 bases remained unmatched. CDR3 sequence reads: CASSLARGRSYEQYF. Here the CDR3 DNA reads TGTGCCAGCAGCTTAGCCAGGGGGCGTTCCTACGAGCAGTACTTC.

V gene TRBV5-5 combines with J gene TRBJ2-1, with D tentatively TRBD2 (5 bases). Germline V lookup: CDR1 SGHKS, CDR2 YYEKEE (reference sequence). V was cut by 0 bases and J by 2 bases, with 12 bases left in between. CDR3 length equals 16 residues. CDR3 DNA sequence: TGTGCCAGCAGCTTGGCCTGGGGTAGCGCCTACAATGAGCAGTTCTTC. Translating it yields CASSLAWGSAYNEQFF.

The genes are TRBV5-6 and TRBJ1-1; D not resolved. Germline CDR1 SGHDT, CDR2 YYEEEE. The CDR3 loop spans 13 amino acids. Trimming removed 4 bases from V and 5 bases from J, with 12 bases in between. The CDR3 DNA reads TGTGCCAGCAGCGGCTCTAGTAGGACTGAAGCTTTCTTT. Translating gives CASSGSSRTEAFF.

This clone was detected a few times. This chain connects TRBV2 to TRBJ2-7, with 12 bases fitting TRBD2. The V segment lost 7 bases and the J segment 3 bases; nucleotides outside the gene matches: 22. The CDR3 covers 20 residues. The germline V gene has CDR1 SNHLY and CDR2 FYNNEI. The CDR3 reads CASKKTSGGRNHPANYEQYF. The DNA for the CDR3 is TGTGCCAGCAAGAAAACTAGCGGGGGGCGAAATCACCCCGCGAACTACGAGCAGTACTTC.

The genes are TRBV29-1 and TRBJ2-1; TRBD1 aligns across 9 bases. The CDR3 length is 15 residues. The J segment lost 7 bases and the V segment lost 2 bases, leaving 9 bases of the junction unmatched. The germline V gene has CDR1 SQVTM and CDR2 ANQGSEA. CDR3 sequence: CSVERTGGLRNEQFF. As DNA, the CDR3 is TGCAGCGTTGAACGTACAGGGGGCCTCAGGAATGAGCAGTTCTTC.

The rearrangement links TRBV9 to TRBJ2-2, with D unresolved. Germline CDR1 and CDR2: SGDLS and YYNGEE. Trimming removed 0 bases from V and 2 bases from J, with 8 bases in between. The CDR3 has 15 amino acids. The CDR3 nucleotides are TGTGCCAGCAGCGTAGCTGACGGTAACACCGGGGAGCTGTTTTTT. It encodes CASSVADGNTGELFF.

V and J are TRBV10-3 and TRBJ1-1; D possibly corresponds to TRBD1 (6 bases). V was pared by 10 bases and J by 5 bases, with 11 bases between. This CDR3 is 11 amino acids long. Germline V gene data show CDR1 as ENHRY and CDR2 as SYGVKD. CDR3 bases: TGTGCCACCGCTCAGGGGACTGAAGCTTTCTTT. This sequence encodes CATAQGTEAFF.

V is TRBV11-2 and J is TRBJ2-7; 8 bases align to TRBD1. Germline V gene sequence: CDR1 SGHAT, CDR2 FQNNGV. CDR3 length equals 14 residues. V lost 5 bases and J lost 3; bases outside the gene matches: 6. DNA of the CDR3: TGTGCCAGCAGCCCGGGACAGGTTTACTACGAGCAGTACTTC. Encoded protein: CASSPGQVYYEQYF. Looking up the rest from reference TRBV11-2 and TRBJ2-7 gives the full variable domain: EAGVAQSPRYKIIEKRQSVAFWCNPISGHATLYWYQQILGQGPKLLIQFQNNGVVDDSQLPKDRFSAERLKGVDSTLKIQPAKLEDSAVYLCASSPGQVYYEQYFGPGTRLTVT.

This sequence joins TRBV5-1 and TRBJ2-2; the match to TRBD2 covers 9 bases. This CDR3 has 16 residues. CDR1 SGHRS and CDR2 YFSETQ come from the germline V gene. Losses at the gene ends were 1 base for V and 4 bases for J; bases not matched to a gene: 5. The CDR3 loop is CASSLLGSGGTGELFF. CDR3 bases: TGCGCCAGCAGCTTGCTTGGTAGCGGGGGCACCGGGGAGCTGTTTTTT.

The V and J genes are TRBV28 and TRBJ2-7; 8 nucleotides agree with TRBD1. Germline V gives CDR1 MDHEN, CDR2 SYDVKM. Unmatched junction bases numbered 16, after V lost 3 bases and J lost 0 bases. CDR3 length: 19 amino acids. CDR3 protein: CASSFNPIRHRGTSYEQYF. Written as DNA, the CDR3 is TGTGCCAGCAGTTTCAACCCAATCAGACACAGGGGGACCTCCTACGAGCAGTACTTC.

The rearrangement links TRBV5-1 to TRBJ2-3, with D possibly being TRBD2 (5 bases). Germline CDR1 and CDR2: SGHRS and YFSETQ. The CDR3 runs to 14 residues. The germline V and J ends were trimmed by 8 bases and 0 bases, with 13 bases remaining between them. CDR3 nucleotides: TGCGCCAGTTCCTATTGGACTAGCACAGATACGCAGTATTTT. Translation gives CASSYWTSTDTQYF.

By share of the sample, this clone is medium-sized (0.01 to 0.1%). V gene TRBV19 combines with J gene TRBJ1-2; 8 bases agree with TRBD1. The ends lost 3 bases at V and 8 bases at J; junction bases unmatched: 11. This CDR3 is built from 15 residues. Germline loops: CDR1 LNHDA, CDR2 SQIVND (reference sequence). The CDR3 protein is CASSMLDRGPYGYTF. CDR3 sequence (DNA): TGTGCCAGTAGTATGCTCGACAGGGGTCCCTACGGCTACACCTTC.

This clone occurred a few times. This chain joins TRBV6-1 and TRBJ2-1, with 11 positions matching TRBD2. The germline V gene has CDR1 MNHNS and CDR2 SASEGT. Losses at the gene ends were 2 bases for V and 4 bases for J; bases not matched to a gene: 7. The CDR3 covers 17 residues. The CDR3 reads CASSERSSGGLYNEQFF. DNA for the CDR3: TGTGCCAGCAGTGAACGGTCTAGCGGGGGGCTTTACAATGAGCAGTTCTTC.

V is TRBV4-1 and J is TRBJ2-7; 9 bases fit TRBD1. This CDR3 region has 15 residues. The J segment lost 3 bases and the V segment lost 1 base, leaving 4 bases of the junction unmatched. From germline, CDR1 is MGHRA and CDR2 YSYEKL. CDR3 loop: CASSQVGQGGYEQYF. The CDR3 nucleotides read TGCGCCAGCAGCCAAGTGGGACAGGGAGGCTACGAGCAGTACTTC.

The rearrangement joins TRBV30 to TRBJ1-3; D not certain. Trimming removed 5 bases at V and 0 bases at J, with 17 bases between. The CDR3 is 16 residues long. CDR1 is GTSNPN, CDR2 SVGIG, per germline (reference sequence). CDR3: CAWGLGIRHSGNTIYF. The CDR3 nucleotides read TGTGCCTGGGGGCTGGGGATCCGTCACTCTGGAAACACCATATATTTT.

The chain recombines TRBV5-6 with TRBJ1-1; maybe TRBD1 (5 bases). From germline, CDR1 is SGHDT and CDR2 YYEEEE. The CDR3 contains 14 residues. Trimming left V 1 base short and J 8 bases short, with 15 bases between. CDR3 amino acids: CASSLLSGGLEAFF. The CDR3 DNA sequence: TGTGCCAGCAGCTTGTTATCTGGGGGGTTAGAAGCTTTCTTT.

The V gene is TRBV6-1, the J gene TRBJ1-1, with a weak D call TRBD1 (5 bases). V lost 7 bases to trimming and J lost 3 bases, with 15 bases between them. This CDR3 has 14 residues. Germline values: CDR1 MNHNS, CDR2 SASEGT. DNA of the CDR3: TGTGCCAGCAAGACAGTGTATTTTGACACTGAAGCTTTCTTT. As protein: CASKTVYFDTEAFF.

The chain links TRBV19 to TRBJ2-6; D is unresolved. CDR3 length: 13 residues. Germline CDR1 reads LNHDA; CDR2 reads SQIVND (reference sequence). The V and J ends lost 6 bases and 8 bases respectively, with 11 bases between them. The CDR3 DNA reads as TGTGCCAGTAGGGCCGGGTCCCCCAACGTCCTGACTTTC. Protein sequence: CASRAGSPNVLTF.

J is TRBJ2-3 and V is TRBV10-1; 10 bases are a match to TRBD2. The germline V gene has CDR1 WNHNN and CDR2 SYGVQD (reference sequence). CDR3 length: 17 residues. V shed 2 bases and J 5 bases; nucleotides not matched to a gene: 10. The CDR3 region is CASSETILAGGKDTQYF. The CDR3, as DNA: TGCGCCAGCAGTGAGACGATATTAGCGGGGGGCAAAGATACGCAGTATTTT.

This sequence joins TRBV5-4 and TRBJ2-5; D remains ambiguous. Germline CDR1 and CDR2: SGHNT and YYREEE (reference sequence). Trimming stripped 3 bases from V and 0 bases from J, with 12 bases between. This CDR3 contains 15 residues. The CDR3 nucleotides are TGTGCCAGCAGCTCGGATATGGGGTACCAAGAGACCCAGTACTTC. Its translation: CASSSDMGYQETQYF.

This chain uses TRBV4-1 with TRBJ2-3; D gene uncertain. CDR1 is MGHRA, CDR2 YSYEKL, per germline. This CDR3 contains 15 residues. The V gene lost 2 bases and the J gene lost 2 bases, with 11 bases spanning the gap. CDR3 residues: CASSQKSTFTDTQYF. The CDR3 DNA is TGCGCCAGCAGCCAAAAATCCACGTTCACAGATACGCAGTATTTT.

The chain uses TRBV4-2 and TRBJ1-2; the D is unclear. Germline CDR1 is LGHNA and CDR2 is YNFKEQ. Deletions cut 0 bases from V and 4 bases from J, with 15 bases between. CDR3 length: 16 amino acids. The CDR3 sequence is CASSQDITIRGYGYTF. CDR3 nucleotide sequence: TGTGCCAGCAGCCAAGACATTACGATTCGGGGCTATGGCTACACCTTC.

DNA of the CDR3: TGCGCCAGCAGTCGTCAAACAGACCAGGGATCCTCACCCCTCCACTTT. This codes for CASSRQTDQGSSPLHF. The chain has TRBV4-1 and TRBJ1-6; D is possibly TRBD1 (5 bases). V was pared by 6 bases and J by 10 bases, with 22 bases between. In germline, CDR1 is MGHRA, CDR2 YSYEKL. This CDR3 region has 16 residues.

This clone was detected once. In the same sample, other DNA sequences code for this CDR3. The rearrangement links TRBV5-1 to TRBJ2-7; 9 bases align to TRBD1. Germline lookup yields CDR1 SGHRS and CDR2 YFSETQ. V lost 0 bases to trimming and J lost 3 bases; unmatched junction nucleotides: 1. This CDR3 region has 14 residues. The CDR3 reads CASSLAGQGYEQYF. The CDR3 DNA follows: TGCGCCAGCAGCTTGGCGGGACAGGGCTACGAGCAGTACTTC.

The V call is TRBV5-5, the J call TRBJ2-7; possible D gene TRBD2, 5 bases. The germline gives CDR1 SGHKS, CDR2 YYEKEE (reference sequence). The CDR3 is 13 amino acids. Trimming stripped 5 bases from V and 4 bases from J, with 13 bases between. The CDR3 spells CASRREGSYEQYF. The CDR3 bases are TGTGCCAGCAGACGAGAGGGATCTTACGAGCAGTACTTC.